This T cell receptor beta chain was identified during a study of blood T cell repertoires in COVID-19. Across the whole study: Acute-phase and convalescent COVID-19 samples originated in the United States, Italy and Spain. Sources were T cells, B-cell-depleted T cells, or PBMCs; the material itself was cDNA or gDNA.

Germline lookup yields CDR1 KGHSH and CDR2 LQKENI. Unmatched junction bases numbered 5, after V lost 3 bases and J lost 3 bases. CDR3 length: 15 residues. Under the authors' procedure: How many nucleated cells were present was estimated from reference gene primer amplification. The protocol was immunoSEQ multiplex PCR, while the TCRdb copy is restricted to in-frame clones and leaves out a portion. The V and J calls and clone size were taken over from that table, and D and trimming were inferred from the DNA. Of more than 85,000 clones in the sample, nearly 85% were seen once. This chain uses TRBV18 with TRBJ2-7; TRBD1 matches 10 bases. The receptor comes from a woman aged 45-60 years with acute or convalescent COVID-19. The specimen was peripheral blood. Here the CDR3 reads CASSPTGQGNYEQYF. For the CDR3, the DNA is TGTGCCAGCTCACCTACGGGACAGGGGAACTACGAGCAGTACTTC.